This T cell receptor beta chain was identified in a study of blood T cell repertoires in COVID-19. For the study at large: The United States, Italy and Spain were the sources of the acute and convalescent COVID-19 samples. In each case, the material was cDNA or gDNA derived from T cells, B-cell-depleted T cells, or PBMCs.

Per the original methods: Amplification of reference gene primers provided the estimated nucleated cell counts. Using immunoSEQ multiplex PCR, the repertoire was profiled, and TCRdb retains in-frame clones only, with some absent. The DNA gave D and trimming, while V, J and clone size come from that table. The sample records over 150,000 clones, around 90% being singletons. V was shortened by 0 bases and J by 4 bases, with 11 bases between the two germline ends. CDR3 length: 14 residues. Germline CDR1 SGHRS, CDR2 YFSETQ. Source material: peripheral blood. The receptor was derived from a man aged 18 to 35 with acute or convalescent COVID-19. V and J are TRBV5-1 and TRBJ2-7, with D possibly TRBD1 on 5 matching bases. In nucleotides, the CDR3 is TGCGCCAGCAGCTTGGAACCAGGGCTGTACGAGCAGTACTTC. Its translation: CASSLEPGLYEQYF.